The 26 T cell receptor beta chains given below trace back to one sample, sequenced in a study of blood T cells in healthy people across ages. The use of a sample-barcoded 5' primer and a J-beta primer mix characterized a second PCR of roughly 6 to 11 cycles. MiXCR was run by TCRdb on the 5' RACE reads, yielding one entry per CDR3 protein. Among fewer than 2,000,000 distinct CDR3 sequences listed, roughly a third were seen once. What was sequenced was blood. All receptors derive from a woman in her 30s in good health.

This clonotype was detected only a few times. This chain links TRBV4-1 with TRBJ2-6; D is unresolved. In germline, CDR1 is MGHRA, CDR2 YSYEKL. The ends were cut back, 1 base at V and 4 bases at J, with 11 bases in the middle. The CDR3 contains 16 residues. The CDR3 DNA reads as TGCGCCAGCAGCCAAGCTAGACTCCGAGGGGCCAACGTCCTGACTTTC. The encoded protein is CASSQARLRGANVLTF.

The chain combines TRBV20-1 with TRBJ1-2, with TRBD1 matching 7 bases. The germline CDR1 and CDR2 sequences are DFQATT and SNEGSKA (reference sequence). The CDR3 consists of 13 residues. J was trimmed by 8 bases and V by 6 bases; bases with no gene match: 12. Here the CDR3 reads CSAPTRRTGGYTF. In DNA, the CDR3 is TGCAGTGCCCCGACCCGCCGGACAGGAGGCTACACCTTC.

In this sample, this clonotype turned up a few times. The CDR3 DNA reads TGTGCCAGCAGTCCAACGGGACTAGCTCTGAATGAGCAGTTCTTC. Translating gives CASSPTGLALNEQFF. The rearrangement joins TRBV27 to TRBJ2-1, with TRBD2 matching 9 bases. V trimming: 5 bases; J trimming: 7 bases; junction bases outside the gene matches: 9. The CDR3 spans 15 residues. The germline CDR1 and CDR2 sequences are MNHEY and SMNVEV (reference sequence).

This clonotype was recorded a few times. The rearrangement links TRBV3-1 to TRBJ2-3, with D unresolved. The CDR3 length is 13 residues. CDR1 and CDR2 (germline): LGHDT, YNNKEL (reference sequence). Trimming cost V 0 bases and J 9 bases, with 10 bases left between them. The CDR3 region is CASSQDGDSTQYF. CDR3 sequence (DNA): TGTGCCAGCAGCCAAGATGGAGACTCCACGCAGTATTTT.

Notes on this clonotype: This sequence may be a read error, since a much larger clone differs from it by one base. CDR3 loop: CVSSEPGGYGYTF. CDR3 nucleotide sequence: TGTGTCAGCAGTGAGCCAGGGGGGTATGGCTACACCTTC. The chain carries TRBV12-3 or TRBV12-4 and TRBJ1-2, with 7 bases matching TRBD1. This CDR3 comprises 13 residues.

Details on this clonotype: A much larger clone is a single base away; this may be a read error. The chain is built from TRBV6-5 and TRBJ2-4; possible D gene TRBD2, 6 bases. Per the germline V gene, CDR1 is MNHEY and CDR2 is SVGAGI. The ends were cut back, 8 bases at V and 7 bases at J, with 18 bases in the middle. The length of the CDR3 is 14 residues. The CDR3 DNA reads TGTGCCAGCGCAGCCGGGACTCAAGCCAACATTCAGTACTTC. This gives the protein CASAAGTQANIQYF.

This clonotype was picked up a small number of times. The rearrangement uses TRBV4-1 and TRBJ2-7; 7 bases agree with TRBD1. This CDR3 has 15 residues. Germline V CDR1 and CDR2: MGHRA, YSYEKL. V lost 5 bases to trimming and J lost 0 bases; unmatched junction nucleotides: 7. The CDR3 reads CASSSRDRDSYEQYF. The CDR3, as DNA: TGCGCCAGCAGCTCCCGGGACAGAGACTCCTACGAGCAGTACTTC.

This clonotype showed up just a few times. The junction shows a germline mismatch at one end, possibly a read error. The chain combines TRBV29-1 with TRBJ2-1; 8 bases match TRBD1. The CDR3 is 15 amino acids. Germline CDR1 reads SQVTM; CDR2 reads ANQGSEA. CDR3 sequence (DNA): TGCAGCGTCGAAGATCCGGGACAGGCGGCGTGGGAGCAGTTCTTC. This sequence encodes CSVEDPGQAAWEQFF.

Regarding this clonotype: A much larger clone is a single base away; this may be a read error. CDR3 nucleotide sequence: TGCAGCGTTGGGAGGGGGAGTATGGCCAAAAACATTCAGTACTTC. Translation gives CSVGRGSMAKNIQYF. V gene TRBV29-1 combines with J gene TRBJ2-4, with D tentatively TRBD1 or TRBD2 (6 bases each). V dropped 4 bases and J dropped 1 base, with 14 bases sitting between them. The germline V gene encodes CDR1 SQVTM and CDR2 ANQGSEA. This CDR3 is built from 15 residues.

The sample holds a few counts of this clonotype. J is TRBJ2-7 and V is TRBV5-1, with 8 bases that match TRBD1. The germline CDR1 and CDR2 sequences are SGHRS and YFSETQ. The CDR3 has 15 residues. The junction had 8 bases not matched to a gene; V was cut back by 1 base and J by 5 bases. The CDR3: CASSLFEDRVHEQYF. As DNA, the CDR3 is TGCGCCAGCAGCTTGTTTGAGGACAGGGTCCACGAGCAGTACTTC. The whole variable domain, remainder taken from reference TRBV5-1 and TRBJ2-7, is KAGVTQTPRYLIKTRGQQVTLSCSPISGHRSVSWYQQTPGQGLQFLFEYFSETQRNKGNFPGRFSGRQFSNSRSEMNVSTLELGDSALYLCASSLFEDRVHEQYFGPGTRLTVT.

This clonotype came up a few times. CDR3 sequence (DNA): TGTGCCAGCAGTTTAACGGTTCGGCAGATTTACAATGAGCAGTTCTTC. This sequence encodes CASSLTVRQIYNEQFF. V and J are TRBV27 and TRBJ2-1; D gene unclear. This CDR3 is built from 16 residues. Trimming removed 2 bases at V and 4 bases at J, with 15 bases between. Germline V CDR1 and CDR2: MNHEY, SMNVEV (reference sequence).

This clonotype was detected a few times. The CDR3: CASSQDGQGSYGYTF. CDR3 DNA sequence: TGCGCCAGCAGCCAAGATGGGCAGGGTTCGTATGGCTACACCTTC. The chain uses TRBV4-1 and TRBJ1-2, with D possibly being TRBD1 (5 bases). The CDR3 consists of 15 residues. The V and J ends lost 0 bases and 5 bases respectively, with 13 bases between them. Germline values: CDR1 MGHRA, CDR2 YSYEKL.

The genes are TRBV4-1 and TRBJ2-2; D is possibly TRBD2 (6 bases). The V end was cut by 3 bases, the J end by 5 bases, with 13 bases between. The CDR3 loop spans 15 amino acids. CDR1 and CDR2 (germline): MGHRA, YSYEKL. In DNA, the CDR3 is TGCGCCAGCAGCCAGAAACTCGGGGGAACCGGGGAGCTGTTTTTT. Translating gives CASSQKLGGTGELFF.

The V and J genes are TRBV20-1 and TRBJ1-5; D unresolved. Trimming removed 3 bases at V and 11 bases at J, with 20 bases between. CDR1 is DFQATT, CDR2 SNEGSKA, per germline (reference sequence). The CDR3 length is 14 residues. The CDR3, as DNA: TGCAGTGCTAGCAAAGACGCAGTTCCGATGGCCCAGCATTTT. The encoded protein is CSASKDAVPMAQHF.

This clonotype was picked up a small number of times. The rearrangement joins TRBV10-3 to TRBJ2-3, with a possible D match to TRBD2 (7 bases). This CDR3 contains 15 residues. With 6 bases removed from V and 6 bases from J, the gap between germline ends came to 19 bases. CDR1 and CDR2 from the germline V gene are ENHRY and SYGVKD. CDR3 bases: TGTGCCATCAGCAGCGGGACCACCCAGGGGGATACGCAGTATTTT. It codes for CAISSGTTQGDTQYF.

The chain joins TRBV5-1 to TRBJ2-4; TRBD1 matches 8 bases. Germline trimming cut 2 bases from V and 0 bases from J; bases unmatched to any gene: 4. The CDR3 is made up of 16 amino acids. CDR1 is SGHRS and CDR2 is YFSETQ in the germline V gene. The CDR3 region has the DNA TGCGCCAGCAGCTTAACAGGGGGGATAGCCAAAAACATTCAGTACTTC. Translation gives CASSLTGGIAKNIQYF.

This chain links TRBV11-2 with TRBJ2-7; 10 positions match TRBD1. The CDR3 is 17 amino acids. V shed 1 base, J shed 3 bases, and the junction held 9 bases outside the gene matches. Germline V gene sequence: CDR1 SGHAT, CDR2 FQNNGV. The CDR3 bases are TGTGCCAGCAGCTTAGGTGCCAGGGACAGGGGAAACTACGAGCAGTACTTC. Residues: CASSLGARDRGNYEQYF.

In the case of this clonotype: A single base is all that separates this from a far larger clone, so a read error is likely. This chain links TRBV11-2 with TRBJ1-2, with D tentatively TRBD1 (5 bases). This CDR3 has 12 amino acids. Per the germline V gene, CDR1 is SGHAT and CDR2 is FQNNGV. DNA for the CDR3: TGTGCCGGCAGCTTAGGCCGGGACGGCTACACCTTC. This sequence encodes CAGSLGRDGYTF.

The chain combines TRBV7-3 with TRBJ2-3; TRBD2 is a possible D gene (6 bases). Germline-derived CDR1 and CDR2 are SGHTA and FQGTGA. The V end lost 4 bases, the J end lost 0 bases, and 17 bases lay between the germline ends. CDR3 length: 17 amino acids. The CDR3 DNA reads as TGTGCCAGCAGCTCGGACTATCTAGGCTCTAGCACAGATACGCAGTATTTT. Translated, it gives CASSSDYLGSSTDTQYF.

This chain connects TRBV7-9 to TRBJ2-5, with a weak D call TRBD2 (6 bases). From germline, CDR1 is SEHNR and CDR2 FQNEAQ (reference sequence). With 4 bases removed from V and 10 bases from J, the gap between germline ends came to 13 bases. CDR3 size: 12 residues. CDR3 coding DNA: TGTGCCAGCAGCTCCGATCGGGGGAACCAGTACTTC. It translates to CASSSDRGNQYF.

The V gene is TRBV20-1, the J gene TRBJ1-2, with D possibly being TRBD1 (5 bases). The CDR3 totals 15 residues. Germline CDR1 is DFQATT and CDR2 is SNEGSKA (reference sequence). V shed 0 bases and J shed 6 bases, with 17 bases lying between them. The CDR3 nucleotides read TGCAGTGCTAGAGATCTTTCGGGGGGTAATCATGGCTACACCTTC. It codes for CSARDLSGGNHGYTF.

This clonotype turned up a few times. This chain uses TRBV10-1 with TRBJ2-7, with TRBD1 matching over 10 bases. V shed 6 bases and J 5 bases; nucleotides not matched to a gene: 13. CDR3 size: 16 residues. Germline values: CDR1 WNHNN, CDR2 SYGVQD (reference sequence). CDR3 residues: CASSPNRDRGYHEQYF. The CDR3 DNA reads TGCGCCAGCAGCCCAAACCGGGACAGGGGATATCACGAGCAGTACTTC.

This clonotype was seen many times. The V call is TRBV7-2, the J call TRBJ2-1, with TRBD2 as a possible D gene (6 bases). Trimming took 8 bases from V and 5 from J, leaving 16 bases between them. Germline assignment: CDR1 SGHTA and CDR2 FQGNSA. This CDR3 contains 14 residues. The CDR3 DNA follows: TGTGCCAGCGCTTACCGGGAGCAACACAATGAGCAGTTCTTC. Protein product: CASAYREQHNEQFF.

This clonotype has more than one count but fewer than ten. The rearrangement links TRBV7-8 to TRBJ2-1; 8 bases align to TRBD1. The length of the CDR3 is 15 residues. Germline CDR1 SGHVS, CDR2 FQNEAQ. V lost 7 bases, J lost 0 bases, and 5 bases stayed unmatched. CDR3 amino acids: CASTRQGASYNEQFF. In DNA, the CDR3 is TGTGCCAGCACCCGGCAGGGGGCCTCCTACAATGAGCAGTTCTTC. Filled out from reference TRBV7-8 and TRBJ2-1, the complete variable domain reads GAGVSQSPRYKVAKRGQDVALRCDPISGHVSLFWYQQALGQGPEFLTYFQNEAQLDKSGLPSDRFFAERPEGSVSTLKIQRTQQEDSAVYLCASTRQGASYNEQFFGPGTRLTVL.

This sequence joins TRBV10-3 and TRBJ2-7, with D maybe TRBD1 (6 bases). V lost 0 bases to trimming and J lost 1 base, with 10 bases between them. Looked up from germline, CDR1 is ENHRY and CDR2 is SYGVKD. The CDR3 is made up of 15 amino acids. The chain's CDR3 is CAISESGTLSYEQYF. CDR3 sequence (DNA): TGTGCCATCAGTGAGTCGGGGACATTGTCCTACGAGCAGTACTTC.

This clonotype was observed a few times. The rearrangement links TRBV7-9 to TRBJ2-7; 10 nucleotides agree with TRBD2. Trimming removed 4 bases from V and 4 bases from J; junction bases left unmatched: 7. CDR1 is SEHNR and CDR2 is FQNEAQ in the germline V gene (reference sequence). CDR3 size: 15 residues. The CDR3 reads CASSSASGRGYEQYF. The DNA for the CDR3 is TGTGCCAGCAGCTCAGCTAGCGGGAGAGGGTACGAGCAGTACTTC. Full variable domain (rest looked up from reference TRBV7-9 and TRBJ2-7): DTGVSQNPRHKITKRGQNVTFRCDPISEHNRLYWYRQTLGQGPEFLTYFQNEAQLEKSRLLSDRFSAERPKGSFSTLEIQRTEQGDSAMYLCASSSASGRGYEQYFGPGTRLTVT.